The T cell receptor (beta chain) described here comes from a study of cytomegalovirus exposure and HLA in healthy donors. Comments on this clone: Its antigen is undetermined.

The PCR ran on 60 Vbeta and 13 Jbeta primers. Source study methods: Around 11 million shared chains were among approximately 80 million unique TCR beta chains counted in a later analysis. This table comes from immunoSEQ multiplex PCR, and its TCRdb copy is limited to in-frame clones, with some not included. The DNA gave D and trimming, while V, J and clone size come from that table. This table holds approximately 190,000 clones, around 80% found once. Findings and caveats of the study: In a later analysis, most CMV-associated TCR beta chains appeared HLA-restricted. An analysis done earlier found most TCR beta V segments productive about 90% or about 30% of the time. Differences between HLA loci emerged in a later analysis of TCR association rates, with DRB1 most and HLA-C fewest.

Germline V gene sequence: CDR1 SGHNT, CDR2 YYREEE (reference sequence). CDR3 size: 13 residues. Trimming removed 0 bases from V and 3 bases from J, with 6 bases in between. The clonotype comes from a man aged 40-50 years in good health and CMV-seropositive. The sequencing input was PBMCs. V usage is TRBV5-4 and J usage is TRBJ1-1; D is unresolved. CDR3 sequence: CASSLGRDTEAFF. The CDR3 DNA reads TGTGCCAGCAGCTTGGGGAGGGACACTGAAGCTTTCTTT.